These T cell receptor beta chains were read from a single sample in a study of shared clonotypes between healthy human individuals. Libraries were prepared by immunoSEQ multiplex PCR; TCRdb keeps only in-frame clonotypes and omits some of them. The sample carries some 2,500,000 clones, 93% recorded once. Material for sequencing was naive CD4+ T cells from PBMCs. The receptor source for this set is a young man in good health. Some clones in this sample may be carry-over from other donors' samples. Each CDR3 is given with its conserved first and last residue. D genes are given only for firm matches. A clone size is listed for some rows: how often the clone was seen (once, few, many), or a class if it is expanded.

d_gene,j_gene,v_gene,len,abundance,CDR3nt,CDR3aa
TRBD1,TRBJ2-7,TRBV7-6,11,.,TGTGCCAGCAGCTTCGGACAGGGTCTGGACTTC,CASSFGQGLDF
.,TRBJ1-2,TRBV20-1,11,.,TGCAGTGCTAGAGACGACGGAGGCTACACCTTC,CSARDDGGYTF
.,TRBJ2-5,TRBV19,18,.,TGTGCCAGTAGTACCCCGACCATAGAAGGGGGGTGGGGAGAGACCCAGTACTTC,CASSTPTIEGGWGETQYF
TRBD1,TRBJ1-2,TRBV7-2,14,.,TGTGCCAGCAGCCCGAACAGGGGAAACTATGGCTACACCTTC,CASSPNRGNYGYTF
TRBD2,TRBJ2-1,TRBV18,15,.,TGTGCCAGCTCACCAAGACTAGCGCCTTCTCATGAGCAGTTCTTC,CASSPRLAPSHEQFF
.,TRBJ2-5,TRBV28,17,.,TGTGCCAGCAGCCGGCGTCCTCCGGGACACTACCAAGAGACCCAGTACTTC,CASSRRPPGHYQETQYF
.,TRBJ1-5,TRBV5-1,14,.,TGCGCCAGCAGCCTGGGGACAAACGATCAGCCCCAGCATTTT,CASSLGTNDQPQHF
.,TRBJ1-6,TRBV2,14,.,TGTGCCAGCAGTGAGGGTTGGAAAAATTCACCCCTCCACTTT,CASSEGWKNSPLHF
.,TRBJ1-1,TRBV5-4,13,.,TGTGCCAGCAGCTTTTACTTGAACACTGAAGCTTTCTTT,CASSFYLNTEAFF
.,TRBJ2-1,TRBV27,15,.,TGTGCCAGCACTCCTGGTGGCGGGACCTACAATGAGCAGTTCTTC,CASTPGGGTYNEQFF
.,TRBJ2-3,TRBV5-4,16,.,TGTGCCAGCAGCCCACTTGGCGGGGCTGATTCTAGTACGCAGTATTTT,CASSPLGGADSSTQYF
TRBD2,TRBJ2-1,TRBV6-5,16,.,TGTGCCAGCAGTTATACGGGAGGCAGGTCCTACAATGAGCAGTTCTTC,CASSYTGGRSYNEQFF
.,TRBJ1-3,TRBV18,15,.,TGTGCCAGCTCACCGGGGCCTGGAAGCGGAAACACCATATATTTT,CASSPGPGSGNTIYF
.,TRBJ2-7,TRBV28,15,.,TGTGCCAGCAGTTCAGAGGGTCTAGGGTCCTACGAGCAGTACTTC,CASSSEGLGSYEQYF
TRBD1,TRBJ1-2,TRBV7-9,16,.,TGTGCCAGCAGCTCACCCGCCCCGGACAGGGGTGGAGGCTACACCTTC,CASSSPAPDRGGGYTF
.,TRBJ2-2,TRBV5-1,15,.,TGCGCCAGCAGCCCAGACAGACCCAACACCGGGGAGCTGTTTTTT,CASSPDRPNTGELFF
.,TRBJ2-3,TRBV7-9,15,.,TGTGCCAGCGTCAACGGGAAGATCAGCACAGATACGCAGTATTTT,CASVNGKISTDTQYF
.,TRBJ2-2,TRBV2,13,.,TGTGCCAGCTCAAAAGCCCCGTCCGGGGAGCTGTTTTTT,CASSKAPSGELFF
.,TRBJ1-2,TRBV5-1,15,few,TGCGCCAGCAGCTCCGCCGGTCAGGGAATCTATGGCTACACCTTC,CASSSAGQGIYGYTF
TRBD2,TRBJ2-7,TRBV5-1,16,.,TGCGCCAGCAGCTCCCTCACCCAGCGGGATCATTACGAGCAGTACTTC,CASSSLTQRDHYEQYF
.,TRBJ1-3,TRBV7-9,17,.,TGTGCCAGCAGCTTATCCGACGGCAGGAACTCTGGAAACACCATATATTTT,CASSLSDGRNSGNTIYF
.,TRBJ2-5,TRBV6-5,14,.,TGTGCCAGCAGTTACTCGAGATATTCGGAGACCCAGTACTTC,CASSYSRYSETQYF
.,TRBJ2-7,TRBV4-3,14,.,TGCGCCAGCAGCCAAGAATTGGGGTCCAACGAGCAGTACTTC,CASSQELGSNEQYF
.,TRBJ1-3,TRBV6-1,15,once,TGTGCCAGCAGTGAAGCGACGTCAGCACTTGAGACCATATATTTT,CASSEATSALETIYF
.,TRBJ2-1,TRBV5-4,13,.,TGTGCCAGCAGCTATAGTCCATACAATGAGCAGTTCTTC,CASSYSPYNEQFF
.,TRBJ1-4,TRBV28,11,.,TGTGCCAGCATAGGGAATGAAAAACTGTTTTTT,CASIGNEKLFF
.,TRBJ1-1,TRBV28,13,.,TGTGCCAGCAGTTTGACAGGTGGACCGGTAGCTTTCTTT,CASSLTGGPVAFF
TRBD2,TRBJ2-2,TRBV10-1,20,.,TGCGCCAGCAGTAACTTACCCCCGGGACTAGCGGGGGCGAACACCGGGGAGCTGTTTTTT,CASSNLPPGLAGANTGELFF
TRBD2,TRBJ2-3,TRBV30,15,.,TGTGCCTGGAGTCTGGGACTAGCGGGAGTGGATACGCAGTATTTT,CAWSLGLAGVDTQYF